This T cell receptor beta chain was sequenced in a study of T cells in Graves' hyperthyroidism and ophthalmopathy. Study-wide points: Most thyroid-expanded clonotypes above 0.001 were also found in blood.

The V and J ends lost 4 bases and 0 bases, in that order; junction bases with no gene match: 6. CDR1 is SNHLY and CDR2 is FYNNEI in the germline V gene. The CDR3 spans 16 residues. Newly diagnosed hyperthyroidism patients aged 18 to 65 years had disease lasting under 2 months. Researchers took RNA transcripts and amplified the TCR beta CDR3 regions from them. First-round RT-PCR of the TCR CDR3 relied on the HTBI primer set. One entry per CDR3 protein results from TCRdb running MiXCR on the multiplex PCR reads. The sample holds around 350,000 distinct CDR3 sequences, 15% to 17% seen once. This clonotype was observed many times. Its cognate antigen is unknown.

This receptor was identified in a woman younger than 30 with Graves' hyperthyroidism that later progressed to Graves' ophthalmopathy. This chain links TRBV2 with TRBJ2-3, with 8 positions matching TRBD1. Input material: blood. As DNA, the CDR3 is TGTGCCAGCAGTGTGGGGACAGGTCCAAGCACAGATACGCAGTATTTT. Translation: CASSVGTGPSTDTQYF.